A selection of T cell receptor beta chains follows, all from one sample in a study of blood T cell repertoires in COVID-19. Assay used: immunoSEQ multiplex PCR; TCRdb lists only in-frame clones, some missing. The sample contains 60,000 to 70,000 clones, around 80% of which appear only once. The sequencing sample was made of peripheral blood. These receptors all come from an elderly man with acute or convalescent COVID-19. Both conserved end residues are part of each CDR3. The D gene is left open where the match is weak. Clone size is not always given. Where it is, it says once, few, many or a class for expanded clones.

CASSLAGQDNQPQHF TGTGCCAGCAGTTTGGCAGGGCAAGACAATCAGCCCCAGCATTTT TRBV28 - TRBJ1-5 - 15
CASSQVLAGTSSYNEQFF TGCGCCAGCAGCCAAGTCCTAGCGGGGACGAGCTCCTACAATGAGCAGTTCTTC TRBV4-1 - TRBJ2-1 TRBD2 18
CASSLRGGSSYNEQFF TGTGCCAGCAGCCTAAGGGGGGGAAGCTCCTACAATGAGCAGTTCTTC TRBV2 - TRBJ2-1 - 16
CAAQGHTMNTEAFF TGTGCCGCCCAGGGACATACTATGAACACTGAAGCTTTCTTT TRBV10-3 once TRBJ1-1 - 14
CASSVRTSGAYNEQFF TGTGCCAGCAGCGTAAGGACTAGCGGGGCCTACAATGAGCAGTTCTTC TRBV7-6 many TRBJ2-1 TRBD2 16
CASPTGTSLPGHEQFF TGTGCCAGTCCCACGGGGACTAGCCTCCCCGGCCATGAGCAGTTCTTC TRBV9 many TRBJ2-1 TRBD2 16
CASSQQASVSYEQYF TGTGCCAGCAGCCAACAGGCTAGCGTCTCCTACGAGCAGTACTTC TRBV4-2 - TRBJ2-7 - 15
CASSLGPQGGAGELFF TGTGCCAGCAGCTTAGGCCCCCAGGGAGGGGCCGGGGAGCTGTTTTTT TRBV7-3 - TRBJ2-2 TRBD2 16
CASSQGSTSTDTQYF TGTGCCAGCAGCCAGGGGTCAACTAGCACAGATACGCAGTATTTT TRBV11-3 - TRBJ2-3 - 15
CASSPTLGTGLINTQYF TGTGCCAGCAGCCCCACCCTCGGGACAGGGTTGATTAATACGCAGTATTTT TRBV11-2 - TRBJ2-3 TRBD1 17
CASSLGQGNYGYTF TGCGCCAGCAGCTTGGGACAGGGTAACTATGGCTACACCTTC TRBV5-1 - TRBJ1-2 TRBD1 14
CASSKTGANTEAFF TGCGCCAGCAGCAAGACAGGGGCAAACACTGAAGCTTTCTTT TRBV5-1 - TRBJ1-1 TRBD1 14
CASSKYRDGEQYF TGTGCCAGCAGCAAGTACAGGGATGGCGAGCAGTACTTC TRBV5-6 - TRBJ2-7 - 13
CASTLTGVTGELFF TGCGCCAGCACCTTGACAGGGGTCACCGGGGAGCTGTTTTTT TRBV5-1 - TRBJ2-2 TRBD1 14
CAWSRGLTYEQYF TGTGCCTGGAGTCGTGGGCTAACCTACGAGCAGTACTTC TRBV30 - TRBJ2-7 - 13
CATSDSTGRNEKLFF TGTGCCACCAGTGACTCGACAGGCCGTAATGAAAAACTGTTTTTT TRBV24-1 - TRBJ1-4 - 15
CASSETDHQETQYF TGTGCCAGCAGCGAGACAGACCACCAAGAGACCCAGTACTTC TRBV9 few TRBJ2-5 - 14
CASSPGTGNQPQHF TGTGCCAGCTCACCGGGGACAGGCAATCAGCCCCAGCATTTT TRBV18 few TRBJ1-5 TRBD1 14
CAIRGAGDQPQHF TGTGCCATCAGAGGGGCGGGAGATCAGCCCCAGCATTTT TRBV10-3 - TRBJ1-5 - 13
CASSVDRGREQYF TGTGCCAGTAGTGTCGACAGGGGGCGCGAGCAGTACTTC TRBV19 - TRBJ2-7 TRBD1 13